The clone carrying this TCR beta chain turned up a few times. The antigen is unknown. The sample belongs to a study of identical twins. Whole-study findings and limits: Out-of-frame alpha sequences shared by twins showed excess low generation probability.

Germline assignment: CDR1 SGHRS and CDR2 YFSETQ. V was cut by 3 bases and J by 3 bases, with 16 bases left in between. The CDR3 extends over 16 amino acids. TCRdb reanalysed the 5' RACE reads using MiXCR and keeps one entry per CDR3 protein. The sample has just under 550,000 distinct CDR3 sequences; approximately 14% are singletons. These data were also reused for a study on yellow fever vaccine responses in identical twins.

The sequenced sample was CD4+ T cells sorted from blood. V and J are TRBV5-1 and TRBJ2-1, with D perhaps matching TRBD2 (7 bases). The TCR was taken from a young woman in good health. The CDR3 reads CASSSLGGGNYNEQFF. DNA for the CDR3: TGCGCCAGCAGCTCCTTGGGAGGGGGAAACTACAATGAGCAGTTCTTC.